This note documents a single T cell receptor beta chain sequence. The antigen this receptor binds is unknown. No much larger clone is present one base from it, and per-base qualities are unavailable. These data are taken from a study of shared clonotypes between healthy human individuals (dated by TCRdb to 2020 to 2021). In the study overall: The cohort comprised a couple of women and a few men aged 18 to 49 years. Per donor, leukapheresis produced somewhere between about 0.85 and 8.9 billion PBMCs. To estimate repertoire size and how much clonotypes are shared between individuals, the study performed deep sequencing of blood TCR repertoires from 4 to 6 healthy adults. To increase sequencing depth and limit assay-specific biases, TCR repertoire library preparation and sequencing were carried out by different laboratories using diverse techniques. Study-wide findings and limitations: Based on pairwise subsampling, the degree of clonotype sharing among donors was expected to be affected by sequencing depth. Sampling was restricted to blood, and TCR repertoires in tissue are likely to differ from TCR repertoires in blood. The small number of donors limited the genetic and exposure-history diversity represented.

Using the deep immunoSEQ assay, multiplex PCR amplified TCR CDR3 regions from genomic DNA. Extracted genomic DNA from each cell subset was spread evenly across all wells of several immunoSEQ 96-well plates, with each plate serving as a replicate. For unsorted PBMC, each replicate PCR was loaded with 300 ng genomic DNA, equivalent to about 30,000 T cell genomes. Ten immunoSEQ deep assay plates were used to sequence the unsorted PBMC genomic DNA. Purified libraries were measured with a Qubit 3.0 fluorometer, size-checked on a Bioanalyzer 2100, and measured again with the KAPA Library Quantification kit. Every immunoSEQ 96-well plate was sequenced on a dedicated single-read 150-cycle Illumina NextSeq 550 flow cell. Per the authors' processing: Because only junctional sequences without quality scores were contained in the immunoSEQ output, filtering matching that applied to full-length reads could not be performed. To assign V/J genes and CDR3, sequences were annotated against IMGT germline references using PyIR, a Python wrapper for IgBLAST v1.9. Any read was removed if the V/J assignment was weak (E-value above 1e-6), the CDR3 was missing, or the read contained stop codons, out-of-frame junctions, or ambiguous translated residues. V3J clonotypes were defined as sequences sharing an identical inferred V gene, J gene, and CDR3 amino acid sequence. Percentage overlap between repertoires was calculated by dividing the number of shared unique clonotypes by the size of the smaller repertoire. RTK rarefaction, the Chao1 estimator, and Recon v2.1 estimates of unobserved clonotypes were used to assess repertoire richness. The clones in this table, taken by TCRdb from immuneACCESS, are in-frame only. Not every clone is retained; where verified, under half of the shortfall comes from an unresolved V gene, and the cause of the rest is unknown. V and J calls and clone size follow that table, whereas D and trimming were derived from the DNA. The sample contains fewer than 600,000 clones, roughly four fifths of them found a single time. About 11% of the sample is in the top ten clones.

The CDR3 runs 13 amino acids, cysteine and phenylalanine included. Only the CDR3 region is kept as DNA, spanning 39 bases read in frame from base 1. For this chain, trimming is 6 bases at the V end and 4 bases at the J end, and the number of junction bases without a gene match is 3. CDR1 and CDR2 (SGHDT, YYEEEE) derive from the germline V gene. Healthy HIV-negative adults with no recently reported acute infections or vaccinations were included as donors. Every donor was a Caucasian adult residing in Nashville, Tennessee, USA. For unsorted samples, 90 million or so PBMCs were counted and genomic DNA was extracted with the QIAamp DNA Blood Mini kit. After blood collection by leukapheresis, PBMCs were isolated using Ficoll-Histopaque density gradient centrifugation and then cryopreserved in the vapor phase of liquid nitrogen.

This receptor chain uses TRBV5-6 and TRBJ2-7, and 11 bases in between align with TRBD1. Sequenced sample: PBMCs. The sequence was collected from a woman in her thirties or forties in good health. Some clones in this sample may be carry-over from other donors' samples. The CDR3: CASTRDRGYEQYF. At the DNA level, the sequence is TGTGCCAGCACTCGGGACAGGGGGTACGAGCAGTACTTC.